These 13 T cell receptor beta chains originate from one sample sequenced in a study of T cells after yellow fever vaccination. MiXCR, applied by TCRdb to the 5' RACE reads, yields one record per CDR3 protein. The data show a few hundred thousand distinct CDR3 sequences, around 13% seen once. The sample in question was CD4+ T cells sorted from PBMCs, obtained 45 days after the yellow fever booster vaccination. These receptor sequences come from a man aged 25 to 40 who received the YFV17D yellow fever vaccine.

This clonotype turned up a few times. In nucleotides, the CDR3 is TGTGCCAGCAGCCTCACGACGTCCCCAGAGACCCAGTACTTC. This encodes CASSLTTSPETQYF. J is TRBJ2-5 and V is TRBV11-2; no firm D call. V shed 5 bases and J shed 4 bases, with 14 bases lying between them. Germline CDR1 and CDR2: SGHAT and FQNNGV. This CDR3 has 14 amino acids.

This clonotype appeared a few times. The chain combines TRBV5-1 with TRBJ2-2; possible D gene TRBD1, 5 bases. In germline, CDR1 is SGHRS, CDR2 YFSETQ. This CDR3 has 15 residues. Trimming took 3 bases from V and 0 from J, leaving 9 bases between them. The CDR3 DNA reads as TGCGCCAGCAGCTCCCTGACAGCGAACACCGGGGAGCTGTTTTTT. As protein: CASSSLTANTGELFF.

This clonotype was observed at least ten times. The chain uses TRBV12-3 or TRBV12-4 and TRBJ2-2; D ambiguous. The CDR3 is 11 amino acids. Between the trimmed V and J ends, which lost 3 bases and 6 bases, there was a span of 2 bases. The CDR3 here is CASSFPGELFF. The DNA for the CDR3 is TGTGCCAGCAGTTTCCCCGGGGAGCTGTTTTTT.

In this sample, this clonotype turned up a few times. The V gene is TRBV18, the J gene TRBJ2-1, with 7 bases identical to TRBD2. With V trimmed by 3 bases and J by 10 bases, 15 bases remained unmatched. This CDR3 spans 16 amino acids. Germline V lookup: CDR1 KGHSH, CDR2 LQKENI. CDR3 sequence: CASSPPGLTITNEQFF. Written as DNA, the CDR3 is TGTGCCAGCTCACCCCCGGGACTAACGATTACAAACGAGCAGTTCTTC.

This clonotype came up a few times. The chain recombines TRBV7-2 with TRBJ2-5; D is ambiguous. V dropped 5 bases and J dropped 4 bases, with 20 bases sitting between them. CDR3 length: 16 residues. The germline V gene has CDR1 SGHTA and CDR2 FQGNSA. The CDR3 DNA sequence: TGTGCCAGCAGCACAGCAGTAGCAGGAAGTGTAGAGACCCAGTACTTC. It encodes CASSTAVAGSVETQYF.

This chain joins TRBV7-9 and TRBJ1-2; the D gene is possibly TRBD1 (6 bases). CDR1 SEHNR and CDR2 FQNEAQ come from the germline V gene (reference sequence). V gave up 5 bases and J gave up 6 bases, with 22 bases separating them. The CDR3 runs 16 residues. The chain's CDR3 is CASSRVGGESFDGYTF. CDR3 sequence (DNA): TGTGCCAGCAGCCGAGTCGGGGGCGAAAGCTTTGATGGCTACACCTTC.

This clonotype was seen many times. The chain employs TRBV25-1 and TRBJ2-7; possible D gene TRBD2, 6 bases. The CDR3 totals 15 residues. Deletions cut 4 bases from V and 2 bases from J, with 15 bases between. From germline, CDR1 is MGHDK and CDR2 SYGVNS. CDR3 region: CASSGNSGPPYEQYF. The CDR3 DNA reads TGTGCCAGCAGTGGGAATAGCGGCCCCCCCTACGAGCAGTACTTC.

With respect to this clonotype: Germline is not matched at one junction end, which may reflect a read error. The V call is TRBV7-7, the J call TRBJ2-3; the D is unclear. The CDR3 runs 14 residues. CDR1 and CDR2 from the germline V gene are SSHAT and FNYEAQ (reference sequence). For the CDR3, the DNA is TGTGCTAGCAGCTTAGGGCCCTTTAAGGATACGCAGTATTTT. Protein sequence: CASSLGPFKDTQYF.

The gene calls are TRBV12-3 or TRBV12-4 and TRBJ1-1; no clear D. With 6 bases removed from V and 4 bases from J, the gap between germline ends came to 12 bases. This CDR3 spans 13 amino acids. CDR3 amino acids: CASSTPPGTEAFF. The DNA for the CDR3 is TGTGCCAGCAGCACTCCCCCGGGCACTGAAGCTTTCTTT.

In this sample, this clonotype turned up a few times. J is TRBJ2-6 and V is TRBV5-1; D gene unclear. Trimming cost V 0 bases and J 0 bases, with 13 bases left between them. This CDR3 has 18 amino acids. The V gene's germline CDR1 is SGHRS and CDR2 YFSETQ. For the CDR3, the DNA is TGCGCCAGCAGCTTGGCGGTCAACATGGCCTCTGGGGCCAACGTCCTGACTTTC. It is translated as CASSLAVNMASGANVLTF. Together with reference TRBV5-1 and TRBJ2-6, the CDR3 gives the full variable domain: KAGVTQTPRYLIKTRGQQVTLSCSPISGHRSVSWYQQTPGQGLQFLFEYFSETQRNKGNFPGRFSGRQFSNSRSEMNVSTLELGDSALYLCASSLAVNMASGANVLTFGAGSRLTVL.

The table lists this clonotype with a few counts. This sequence joins TRBV21-1 and TRBJ2-4; the D segment call TRBD1 is taken from the table without a DNA check. TRBV21-1 is a listed pseudogene. CDR3 length: 16 residues. The CDR3 DNA follows: TGTGCCAGCAGCAAATCGAACAGTCTGGGACAAAACATTCAGTACTTC. It translates to CASSKSNSLGQNIQYF.

The rearrangement joins TRBV20-1 to TRBJ2-7; 8 bases are shared with TRBD2. The CDR3 runs to 14 residues. The germline gives CDR1 DFQATT, CDR2 SNEGSKA (reference sequence). Losses at the gene ends were 1 base for V and 8 bases for J; bases not matched to a gene: 10. This CDR3 is CSARVGAPGGQQYF. The CDR3 DNA follows: TGCAGTGCTAGAGTTGGGGCACCGGGAGGGCAGCAGTACTTC.

The chain joins TRBV5-1 to TRBJ2-7, with D tentatively TRBD1 or TRBD2 (5 bases each). Germline lookup yields CDR1 SGHRS and CDR2 YFSETQ. This CDR3 has 15 amino acids. V was trimmed by 5 bases and J by 2 bases, leaving 17 bases between them. CDR3 loop: CASSSARQRPYEQYF. Here the CDR3 DNA reads TGCGCCAGCAGTTCGGCCCGACAGCGGCCCTACGAGCAGTACTTC.